The subject of this entry is one T cell receptor beta chain. Antigen: not known. This sample was taken from a study of CD8 T cells in Susac syndrome. RNA in amounts of roughly 0.5 to 1 ug was reverse transcribed with random hexamers. By means of immunoSEQ multiplex PCR, TCR beta CDR3 spanning 54 Vbeta and 13 Jbeta underwent amplification. One entry per CDR3 protein, called by TCRdb with MiXCR from the immunoSEQ multiplex PCR reads. The sample carries about 150,000 distinct CDR3 sequences, roughly nine tenths recorded once. The CDR3 sequence is 14 residues long. Germline V lookup: CDR1 LNHDA, CDR2 SQIVND (reference sequence). Between the trimmed V and J ends, which lost 4 bases and 1 base, there was a span of 5 bases. Broader study findings: The study's TCR sequencing and HLA analysis drew on a certain number of individuals. That number was acknowledged as relatively small.

CD8+ and CD4+ T cells from blood underwent TCR beta sequencing. Both CD4+ and CD8+ T cells were negatively isolated, and TEMRA cells underwent FACS enrichment. Specimen: CD4+ T cells from PBMCs. This sequence originates from a human donor in good health. The J gene is TRBJ2-6, the V gene TRBV19; unclear D gene. The CDR3 DNA follows: TGTGCCAGTAGTAGGAATTCTGGGGCCAACGTCCTGACTTTC. It is translated as CASSRNSGANVLTF.